This T cell receptor (beta chain) was observed in a study of tumor and adjacent non-tumor tissue in lung cancer. Study-wide points: TCR diversity was significantly greater in tumor than normal lung tissue. Higher tumor TCR diversity was associated with shorter survival. In normal lung, the top 100 clones were significantly more dominant than in tumor.

TCRbeta libraries were built with three rounds of nested PCR, modified from ARM-PCR. TCRdb re-called the multiplex PCR reads through MiXCR, storing one row per CDR3 protein. The profile covers approximately 90,000 distinct CDR3 sequences, with approximately 65% appearing a single time and around 19% taken by the ten largest. The CDR3 totals 14 residues. Per the germline V gene, CDR1 is LGHNT and CDR2 is FRNRAP. Deletions cut 3 bases from V and 1 base from J, with 10 bases between. This clonotype showed up many times. The antigen remains unidentified. This sample's RNA came from whole unsorted tissue. Donors were chemotherapy-naive, newly diagnosed lung cancer surgical patients in China, August–November 2014.

V usage is TRBV12-5 and J usage is TRBJ2-7; D unclear. Sequences were obtained from lung tumor tissue. The receptor was derived from a man between 60 and 75 years old with non-small cell lung cancer. CDR3 residues: CASGLGPGSYEQYF. CDR3 nucleotide sequence: TGTGCTAGTGGTTTAGGCCCAGGATCCTACGAGCAGTACTTC.